This is a list of T cell receptor beta chains from one sample in a study of neurological immune-mediated disorders. TCRdb called the 5' RACE reads again in MiXCR, with one record for every CDR3 protein. The sample lists under 75,000 distinct CDR3 sequences, 3% to 4% occurring once. Sequencing input: PBMCs. These receptors were obtained from a woman in her sixties or seventies with multiple sclerosis. The CDR3 runs from the conserved cysteine through the conserved F or W. The D gene is left open where the match is weak. Clone size appears in some rows only: once, few, many, or a class for an expanded clone.

abundance,v_gene,j_gene,d_gene,CDR3nt,CDR3aa
many,TRBV5-1,TRBJ1-4,TRBD1,TGCGCCAGCAGCCAACTTGACAGGGTCGGGAGTGAAAAACTGTTTTTT,CASSQLDRVGSEKLFF
many,TRBV7-9,TRBJ2-3,-,TGTGCCAGCAGCCCACAGGGTCCAGATACGCAGTATTTT,CASSPQGPDTQYF
many,TRBV5-4,TRBJ2-3,-,TGTGCCAGCAGCTTGAGGGGGACAGATACGCAGTATTTT,CASSLRGTDTQYF
many,TRBV5-6,TRBJ2-1,-,TGTGCCAGCAGACGGCTTGGGTCGCGAGGGCACAATGAGCAGTTCTTC,CASRRLGSRGHNEQFF
many,TRBV6-5,TRBJ1-3,-,TGTGCCAGCAGTTACTCGGCGGGGAGGGGCGGAAACACCATATATTTT,CASSYSAGRGGNTIYF
many,TRBV5-1,TRBJ2-1,-,TGCGCCAGCAGCTCCCCTCTAGTGAATGAGCAGTTCTTC,CASSSPLVNEQFF
many,TRBV20-1,TRBJ1-5,-,TGCAGTGCTAGACGGTTTGGGGGAAATCAGCCCCAGCATTTT,CSARRFGGNQPQHF
few,TRBV5-5,TRBJ2-5,TRBD1,TGTGCCAGCAGTCGACAGGGGTTCCAAGAGACCCAGTACTTC,CASSRQGFQETQYF
many,TRBV11-2,TRBJ2-1,TRBD2,TGTGCCAGCAGCAGTAGCGGGACGTACAATGAGCAGTTCTTC,CASSSSGTYNEQFF
many,TRBV5-1,TRBJ1-1,-,TGCGCCAGCCAGGCGTCTGATTTGAACACTGAAGCTTTCTTT,CASQASDLNTEAFF
many,TRBV7-2,TRBJ1-6,-,TGTGCCAGCAGCTTAGCGACTAATTCACCCCTCCACTTT,CASSLATNSPLHF
many,TRBV5-1,TRBJ1-2,-,TGCGCCAGCAGCTTGTCAGGGGCGCCTGATCATGGCTACACCTTC,CASSLSGAPDHGYTF
many,TRBV28,TRBJ1-2,-,TGTGCCAGCAGTCGCCTACGGGGTCAGGGCTACACCTTC,CASSRLRGQGYTF
many,TRBV24-1,TRBJ2-1,TRBD2,TGTGCCACCAGTGAACTTAGCGGGAGTTCATACAATGAGCAGTTCTTC,CATSELSGSSYNEQFF
once,TRBV29-1,TRBJ2-1,-,TGCAGCGTTGACTACGGGCGCTCCTACAATGAGCAGTTCTTC,CSVDYGRSYNEQFF
many,TRBV24-1,TRBJ2-3,-,TGTGCCACCAGTGAGCCCGGGACGGACTCCCGAGATACGCAGTATTTT,CATSEPGTDSRDTQYF
many,TRBV5-8,TRBJ2-7,-,TGTGCCAGCAGCTTAACCTACGAGCAGTACTTC,CASSLTYEQYF
many,TRBV5-5,TRBJ1-4,-,TGTGCCAGCAGCTCCCGACCCAGTGGGGAAAAACTGTTTTTT,CASSSRPSGEKLFF
many,TRBV29-1,TRBJ2-4,TRBD1,TGCAGCGTACGGGACAGTCTAGCCAAAAACATTCAGTACTTC,CSVRDSLAKNIQYF
many,TRBV12-3/TRBV12-4,TRBJ2-1,-,TGTGCCAGCAGTTTCTTGAGCAACTCCTACAATGAGCAGTTCTTC,CASSFLSNSYNEQFF
many,TRBV9,TRBJ1-2,-,TGTGCCAGCAGCGTAGATCTAAGGGCACAGAACCCGTATGGCTACACCTTC,CASSVDLRAQNPYGYTF
many,TRBV4-2,TRBJ1-1,-,TGTGCCAGCAGCCAACCGGGACAGAACACTGAAGCTTTCTTT,CASSQPGQNTEAFF
many,TRBV5-1,TRBJ2-1,TRBD2,TGCGCCAGCAGCTTGGGGGCAGCGGGAGTTGACAATGAGCAGTTCTTC,CASSLGAAGVDNEQFF
many,TRBV4-3,TRBJ1-5,-,TGCGCCAGCAGCCAAGATTATAGTCAGCCCCAGCATTTT,CASSQDYSQPQHF
many,TRBV20-1,TRBJ1-2,-,TGCAGTGCTAGAGACCACCTAATGGGTCCCCGGGGTGGCTACACCTTC,CSARDHLMGPRGGYTF
many,TRBV7-8,TRBJ1-1,-,TGTGCCAGCAGCCGGACACAGAACACTGAAGCTTTCTTT,CASSRTQNTEAFF
many,TRBV7-3,TRBJ2-7,TRBD2,TGTGCCAGCAGCTTTACCAGCGGGAGTGCTGAGCAGTACTTC,CASSFTSGSAEQYF
-,TRBV5-1,TRBJ2-1,TRBD2,TGCGCCAGCAGCTTGTTCTCCAAGCGGGAGGAGCAGTTCTTC,CASSLFSKREEQFF
many,TRBV20-1,TRBJ1-2,-,TGCAGTGCATTGGACGGGTCCTATGGCTACACCTTC,CSALDGSYGYTF
many,TRBV20-1,TRBJ2-7,-,TGCAGTGCTCATAGCGGAGACTCCTACGAGCAGTACTTC,CSAHSGDSYEQYF
many,TRBV5-1,TRBJ2-3,-,TGCGCCAGCAGCTTCCGGGACGGACGCACAGATACGCAGTATTTT,CASSFRDGRTDTQYF
many,TRBV11-2,TRBJ2-4,-,TGTGCCAGCAGCCCAATCCGGGACCGTAAAAACATTCAGTACTTC,CASSPIRDRKNIQYF
many,TRBV28,TRBJ2-5,-,TGTGCCACCACCCTGGGGGAGACCCAGTACTTC,CATTLGETQYF
many,TRBV5-6,TRBJ2-5,-,TGTGCCAGCAGCTCGGACTTTCAAGAGACCCAGTACTTC,CASSSDFQETQYF
-,TRBV28,TRBJ2-3,TRBD2,TGTGCCAGCAGCCAACCGGGGGGTTACAACACAGATACGCAGTATTTT,CASSQPGGYNTDTQYF
many,TRBV7-2,TRBJ1-2,-,TGTGCCAGCAGCTACCCAGGACAGAACTATGGCTACACCTTC,CASSYPGQNYGYTF
many,TRBV20-1,TRBJ1-1,-,TGCAGTGCTAGAGTGTCTGCGCAGGGGAACACTGAAGCTTTCTTT,CSARVSAQGNTEAFF
many,TRBV6-5,TRBJ2-3,-,TGTGCCAGCGGAACAGACAGGTACTCCACAGATACGCAGTATTTT,CASGTDRYSTDTQYF
many,TRBV5-6,TRBJ2-2,-,TGTGCCAGCAGCCTAGGAGGGGGCTCGAAGGAGCTGTTTTTT,CASSLGGGSKELFF
many,TRBV7-2,TRBJ2-7,-,TGTGCCAGCAGCCGGTCAACAGGGACCAGGTCTAACGAGCAGTACTTC,CASSRSTGTRSNEQYF
many,TRBV20-1,TRBJ2-1,TRBD1,TGCAGTGCTTGGGCAGGGGGCGATGAGCAGTTCTTC,CSAWAGGDEQFF
many,TRBV7-2,TRBJ1-4,TRBD1,TGTGCCAGCAGCTTGAGGCAGGGGACAGGGACTAATGAAAAACTGTTTTTT,CASSLRQGTGTNEKLFF
many,TRBV12-3/TRBV12-4,TRBJ2-2,-,TGTGCCAGCAGTTTATGGCAGGCGGGGGAGCTGTTTTTT,CASSLWQAGELFF
many,TRBV5-1,TRBJ2-1,TRBD1,TGCGCCAGCAGCTTGGTTCCCTGGACAGGGGGCATCCAGTTCTTC,CASSLVPWTGGIQFF
many,TRBV18,TRBJ2-1,TRBD2,TGTGCCAGCTCACCGGGGATAGCGGGAGACAATGAGCAGTTCTTC,CASSPGIAGDNEQFF
many,TRBV7-2,TRBJ2-3,-,TGTGCCAGCAGCTTCTTCCCCGTACTAGTTGGGCGCACAGATACGCAGTATTTT,CASSFFPVLVGRTDTQYF
many,TRBV12-3/TRBV12-4,TRBJ1-3,TRBD1,TGTGCCAGCAGTGAACAGGGGTCTGGCTCTGGAAACACCATATATTTT,CASSEQGSGSGNTIYF
many,TRBV25-1,TRBJ1-6,-,TGTGCCAGCGGCACAGGTAATTCACCCCTCCACTTT,CASGTGNSPLHF
many,TRBV12-3/TRBV12-4,TRBJ2-1,TRBD2,TGTGCCAGCAGACCAACCGGGACTAGCGGGAGTGCGAGTGAGCAGTTCTTC,CASRPTGTSGSASEQFF
many,TRBV6-2/TRBV6-3,TRBJ2-1,-,TGTGCCAGCAGTTACTCGTCTCTTGTCGATGAGCAGTTCTTC,CASSYSSLVDEQFF
-,TRBV15,TRBJ2-3,-,TGTGCCACCAGCAGAAGCCGCTTAGACCCAGATACGCAGTATTTT,CATSRSRLDPDTQYF
many,TRBV12-3/TRBV12-4,TRBJ2-5,-,TGTGCCAGCAGTTTAGGTTTGAGTAAGACCCAGTACTTC,CASSLGLSKTQYF
many,TRBV5-1,TRBJ2-7,-,TGCGCCAGCAGCGGACACACCATCTCCTACGAGCAGTACTTC,CASSGHTISYEQYF
many,TRBV20-1,TRBJ1-5,-,TGCAGTGCCCAAAACCCCTACGGTCAGCCCCAGCATTTT,CSAQNPYGQPQHF
many,TRBV9,TRBJ2-5,TRBD2,TGTGCCAGCAGCGAGGGGACTAGCGGGGGGATCCAAGAGACCCAGTACTTC,CASSEGTSGGIQETQYF
many,TRBV5-1,TRBJ1-1,-,TGCGCCAGCAGCTTGGACGGTCGTGAAGCTTTCTTT,CASSLDGREAFF
many,TRBV11-2,TRBJ2-1,TRBD2,TGTGCCAGCAGCTCGACTAGCGGGAGTAATAATGAGCAGTTCTTC,CASSSTSGSNNEQFF
many,TRBV7-2,TRBJ2-7,TRBD1,TGTGCCAGCAGCTCTGCTTCCCGGACAGGGTACGAGCAGTACTTC,CASSSASRTGYEQYF
few,TRBV18,TRBJ2-3,-,TGTGCCAGCTCACCCGGCTATGGGGCCAACACAGATACGCAGTATTTT,CASSPGYGANTDTQYF
many,TRBV7-2,TRBJ2-1,-,TGTGCCAGCAGCCCAAGGGTAGTGCAGTTCTTC,CASSPRVVQFF